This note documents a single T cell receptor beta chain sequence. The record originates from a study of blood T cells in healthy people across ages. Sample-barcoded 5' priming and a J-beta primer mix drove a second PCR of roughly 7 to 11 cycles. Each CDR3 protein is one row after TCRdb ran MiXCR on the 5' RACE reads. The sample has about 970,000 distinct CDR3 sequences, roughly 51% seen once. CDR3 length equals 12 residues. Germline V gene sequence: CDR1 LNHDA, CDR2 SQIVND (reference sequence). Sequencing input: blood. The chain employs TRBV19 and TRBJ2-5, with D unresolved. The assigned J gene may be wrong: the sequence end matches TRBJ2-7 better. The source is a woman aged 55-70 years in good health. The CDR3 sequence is CASSIAQTEQYF. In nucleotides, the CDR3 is TGTGCCAGTAGTATAGCACAGACCGAGCAGTACTTC.